The 23 T cell receptor beta chains given below trace back to one sample, sequenced in a study of CD8 T cells in Susac syndrome. RNA totalling roughly 0.45 to 1 ug underwent reverse transcription with random hexamers. A single record per CDR3 protein comes from TCRdb applying MiXCR to the immunoSEQ multiplex PCR reads. The repertoire holds approximately 87,000 distinct CDR3 sequences, about 95% seen once, with approximately 0.42% in the top ten. The specimen was CD8+ T cells from PBMCs. The receptors here all came from a human donor with Susac syndrome.

CDR3 protein: CASSLSPRTGRHYGYTF. CDR3 DNA: TGTGCCAGCAGTTTATCCCCCCGGACAGGGAGGCACTATGGCTACACCTTC. The V gene is TRBV27, the J gene TRBJ1-2; 8 nucleotides align to TRBD1. J was trimmed by 3 bases and V by 0 bases; bases with no gene match: 9. Germline V gene data show CDR1 as MNHEY and CDR2 as SMNVEV (reference sequence). The CDR3 is made up of 17 amino acids.

The chain joins TRBV7-2 to TRBJ2-1, with D perhaps matching TRBD2 (5 bases). The CDR3 spans 10 residues. Deletions cut 10 bases from V and 6 bases from J, with 7 bases between. CDR1 SGHTA and CDR2 FQGNSA come from the germline V gene. The DNA for the CDR3 is TGTGCCACCGCGGGCAATGAGCAGTTCTTC. Translating gives CATAGNEQFF.

This clonotype was observed a single time. The J gene is TRBJ1-5, the V gene TRBV4-1; perhaps TRBD1 as D (6 bases). V shed 3 bases and J shed 10 bases, with 16 bases lying between them. The CDR3 covers 14 residues. The germline V gene has CDR1 MGHRA and CDR2 YSYEKL. CDR3 in DNA: TGCGCCAGCAGCCAGACAGGAGATCCCGTCCCCCAGCATTTT. It is translated as CASSQTGDPVPQHF.

This clonotype occurred once. The gene calls are TRBV7-9 and TRBJ1-5, with TRBD1 as a possible D gene (6 bases). The germline CDR1 and CDR2 sequences are SEHNR and FQNEAQ (reference sequence). This CDR3 contains 14 residues. V was trimmed by 5 bases and J by 3 bases, leaving 11 bases between them. The CDR3: CASSPGHYNQPQHF. The CDR3 region has the DNA TGTGCCAGCAGCCCGGGACACTACAATCAGCCCCAGCATTTT.

This chain uses TRBV7-8 with TRBJ2-7; 7 positions match TRBD1. The length of the CDR3 is 16 residues. CDR1 SGHVS and CDR2 FQNEAQ come from the germline V gene. Trimming took 5 bases from V and 6 from J; bases not matched to a gene: 16. CDR3 nucleotide sequence: TGTGCCAGCAGCGCCGGAAACAGGGGCTCCCTCCTCGAGCAGTACGTC. Protein: CASSAGNRGSLLEQYV.

V gene TRBV6-6 combines with J gene TRBJ2-1, with no clear D. Trimming pared 10 bases from V and 3 bases from J, leaving 7 bases between. Germline CDR1 reads MNHNY; CDR2 reads SVGAGI (reference sequence). The CDR3 sequence is 11 residues long. The CDR3, as DNA: TGTGCCACCCTCGTCTACAATGAGCAGTTCTTC. This encodes CATLVYNEQFF.

This chain connects TRBV6-6 to TRBJ2-5, with 9 nucleotides matching TRBD2. Germline lookup yields CDR1 MNHNY and CDR2 SVGAGI (reference sequence). V lost 4 bases and J lost 0; bases outside the gene matches: 3. CDR3 length: 15 residues. The CDR3 reads CASSSTSGYQETQYF. In nucleotides, the CDR3 is TGTGCCAGCAGTTCAACTAGCGGGTACCAAGAGACCCAGTACTTC.

The genes are TRBV6-1 and TRBJ2-7; D may correspond to TRBD1 or TRBD2 (6 bases each). The CDR3 spans 14 residues. The germline gives CDR1 MNHNS, CDR2 SASEGT. V lost 0 bases to trimming and J lost 1 base, with 7 bases between them. As DNA, the CDR3 is TGTGCCAGCAGTGAAGCAGGGGGGTCCTACGAGCAGTACGTC. It codes for CASSEAGGSYEQYV.

The sample holds one count of this clonotype. V and J are TRBV13 and TRBJ2-7; perhaps TRBD2 as D (6 bases). The CDR3 has 14 amino acids. Per the germline V gene, CDR1 is PRHDT and CDR2 is FYEKMQ (reference sequence). V lost 3 bases to trimming and J lost 9 bases, with 18 bases between them. CDR3 bases: TGTGCCAGCAGCTTGGGCGGGACCAGACTCGGGCAGTACTTC. Translating gives CASSLGGTRLGQYF.

The chain employs TRBV2 and TRBJ2-3; TRBD1 might be the D (5 bases). V was shortened by 0 bases and J by 3 bases, with 13 bases between the two germline ends. CDR3 length: 16 residues. CDR1 and CDR2 (germline): SNHLY, FYNNEI. The CDR3 loop is CASSEALQGSTDTQYF. In DNA form, the CDR3 reads TGTGCCAGCAGTGAAGCGCTTCAGGGAAGTACAGATACGCAGTATTTT.

CDR3 in DNA: TGCAGTGCTAGAGATCCCGACTCCTACGAGCAGTACGTC. Protein product: CSARDPDSYEQYV. The chain is built from TRBV20-1 and TRBJ2-7; D is unclear. Germline V CDR1 and CDR2: DFQATT, SNEGSKA (reference sequence). V was trimmed by 0 bases and J by 0 bases, leaving 6 bases between them. The length of the CDR3 is 13 residues.

J is TRBJ2-7 and V is TRBV20-1; a weak D match, TRBD1 (5 bases). Per germline, CDR1 DFQATT and CDR2 SNEGSKA (reference sequence). The CDR3 has 15 residues. Trimming left V 3 bases short and J 4 bases short, with 19 bases between. The chain's CDR3 is CSARKDTFGIYEQYF. The CDR3 nucleotides read TGCAGTGCTAGGAAGGACACCTTTGGGATATACGAGCAGTACTTC.

V is TRBV4-3 and J is TRBJ1-1, with D possibly matching TRBD1 (5 bases). This CDR3 has 13 residues. Trimming removed 4 bases at V and 4 bases at J, with 10 bases between. Germline values: CDR1 LGHNA, CDR2 YSLEER. The CDR3 DNA reads TGCGCCAGCAGCCCGACACAGGTCACTGAAGCTTTCTTT. Translation gives CASSPTQVTEAFF.

This chain joins TRBV9 and TRBJ2-4, with D uncertain. Germline V CDR1 and CDR2: SGDLS, YYNGEE. The germline V and J ends were trimmed by 0 bases and 0 bases, with 16 bases remaining between them. This CDR3 is built from 18 residues. CDR3 in DNA: TGTGCCAGCAGCGTAGGTCCCAGCACCCTAAAAGCCAAAAACATTCAGTACTTC. Its protein product is CASSVGPSTLKAKNIQYF.

This chain links TRBV12-3 or TRBV12-4 with TRBJ2-7; 7 bases are a match to TRBD2. The ends lost 4 bases at V and 6 bases at J; junction bases unmatched: 15. The CDR3 is 16 amino acids. For the CDR3, the DNA is TGTGCCAGCAGTTCTTCCCCGGGACTAAATGTTTGCGAGCAGTACTTC. Translation gives CASSSSPGLNVCEQYF.

The chain combines TRBV6-5 with TRBJ1-1; D remains ambiguous. Germline V gene data show CDR1 as MNHEY and CDR2 as SVGAGI. Trimming cost V 0 bases and J 10 bases, with 12 bases left between them. The CDR3 extends over 13 amino acids. The CDR3 region has the DNA TGTGCCAGCAGTTACTCCCGGGCGAAGCTAGCTTTCTTT. The encoded protein is CASSYSRAKLAFF.

The chain links TRBV24-1 to TRBJ2-1; 8 bases are shared with TRBD2. V lost 3 bases to trimming and J lost 8 bases; unmatched junction nucleotides: 5. Germline CDR1 is KGHDR and CDR2 is SFDVKD. The CDR3 covers 14 residues. The CDR3 DNA reads TGTGCCACCAGTGATAGGAGCGGGAGTGATGAGCAGTTCTTC. It is translated as CATSDRSGSDEQFF.

V is TRBV6-5 and J is TRBJ1-2; the D gene is possibly TRBD1 (5 bases). The germline V gene encodes CDR1 MNHEY and CDR2 SVGAGI. V dropped 8 bases and J dropped 3 bases, with 13 bases sitting between them. The CDR3 is 13 residues long. The chain's CDR3 is CASWQGGDYGYTF. The CDR3 region has the DNA TGTGCCAGCTGGCAGGGCGGAGACTATGGCTACACCTTC.

This clonotype was counted a single time. This chain joins TRBV5-4 and TRBJ2-1, with 9 positions matching TRBD1. This CDR3 is 15 amino acids long. J was trimmed by 5 bases and V by 4 bases; bases with no gene match: 7. The germline V gene encodes CDR1 SGHNT and CDR2 YYREEE (reference sequence). As DNA, the CDR3 is TGTGCCAGCAGCAAAAACAGGGGGCAAGACAATGAGCAGTTCTTC. Translating it yields CASSKNRGQDNEQFF. Supplemented by reference TRBV5-4 and TRBJ2-1, the full variable domain reads ETGVTQSPTHLIKTRGQQVTLRCSSQSGHNTVSWYQQALGQGPQFIFQYYREEENGRGNFPPRFSGLQFPNYSSELNVNALELDDSALYLCASSKNRGQDNEQFFGPGTRLTVL.

This sequence joins TRBV4-3 and TRBJ2-7; TRBD1 is a possible D gene (6 bases). V was cut by 4 bases and J by 0 bases, with 13 bases left in between. CDR3 size: 15 residues. CDR1 is LGHNA, CDR2 YSLEER, per germline. This chain's CDR3 is CASSPQGTSSYEQYF. Written as DNA, the CDR3 is TGCGCCAGCAGCCCCCAGGGGACGAGCTCCTACGAGCAGTACTTC.

This sequence joins TRBV4-3 and TRBJ2-7, with a weak D call TRBD2 (5 bases). Trimming shortened V by 0 bases and J by 0 bases, and 12 bases separated the two germline ends. Germline V gene data show CDR1 as LGHNA and CDR2 as YSLEER. The CDR3 is 16 residues long. This chain's CDR3 is CASSQDWPGSSYEQYF. CDR3 nucleotides: TGCGCCAGCAGCCAAGATTGGCCGGGAAGCTCCTACGAGCAGTACTTC.

The V gene is TRBV3-1, the J gene TRBJ2-3; D unresolved. The CDR3 has 14 residues. Germline V gives CDR1 LGHDT, CDR2 YNNKEL (reference sequence). The V gene lost 0 bases and the J gene lost 2 bases, with 6 bases spanning the gap. CDR3 DNA sequence: TGTGCCAGCAGCCAAGAAGGCCCCACAGATACGCAGTATTTT. Translated: CASSQEGPTDTQYF.

In this sample, this clonotype turned up a few times. This sequence joins TRBV7-2 and TRBJ1-5; the D gene is possibly TRBD1 (6 bases). Per the germline V gene, CDR1 is SGHTA and CDR2 is FQGNSA. Trimming left V 5 bases short and J 7 bases short, with 15 bases between. The CDR3 contains 14 residues. This CDR3 reads CASSQYNTGQPQHF. The CDR3 DNA follows: TGTGCCAGCAGCCAATACAACACAGGGCAGCCCCAGCATTTT.